The entry below gives a single T cell receptor (beta chain) sequence along with its context. This entry is derived from a study of cytomegalovirus exposure and HLA in healthy donors. The wider study: The 95 to 150 validation repertoires and the approximately 630 first-cohort repertoires shared a platform, a later analysis reported.

Germline V gene data show CDR1 as MDHEN and CDR2 as SYDVKM. This CDR3 comprises 16 residues. V shed 1 base and J shed 1 base, with 10 bases lying between them. TCRdb keeps only in-frame clones here, not all; method: immunoSEQ multiplex PCR. This table has tens of thousands of clones, roughly 89% appearing once. The receptor was derived from a woman aged 18-30 years in good health and CMV-seropositive. Sequencing was carried out using PBMCs. V is TRBV28 and J is TRBJ2-2; possibly TRBD2 for D (5 bases). The CDR3 bases are TGTGCCAGCAGTTTATACGGGAATCTGAACACCGGGGAGCTGTTTTTT. Amino acid sequence: CASSLYGNLNTGELFF.